One sample yielded the 5 T cell receptor beta chains listed below, sequenced in a study of cytomegalovirus exposure and HLA in healthy donors. Primers for the PCR totalled 60 Vbeta and 13 Jbeta. Method: immunoSEQ multiplex PCR; TCRdb's copy keeps in-frame clones and lacks some. Of around 160,000 clones listed, around 77% are singletons. Sequences were obtained from PBMCs. Source of these receptors: a woman aged 35 to 49 in good health and CMV-seropositive.

The V and J genes are TRBV6-5 and TRBJ2-3; 7 nucleotides match TRBD2. The CDR3 has 13 residues. Germline CDR1 reads MNHEY; CDR2 reads SVGAGI. Trimming cost V 6 bases and J 11 bases; bases outside gene matches: 11. DNA for the CDR3: TGTGCCAGCAGCCCCGTAGAGGCGGGGGAGCAGTATTTT. It is translated as CASSPVEAGEQYF.

V usage is TRBV30 and J usage is TRBJ1-1; TRBD1 agrees at 9 bases. V lost 5 bases to trimming and J lost 5 bases; unmatched junction nucleotides: 3. The CDR3 consists of 12 residues. Germline assignment: CDR1 GTSNPN and CDR2 SVGIG (reference sequence). The CDR3 region has the DNA TGTGCCTGGGGGGGACAGGGAACTGAAGCTTTCTTT. Its translation: CAWGGQGTEAFF.

The chain uses TRBV5-1 and TRBJ2-1, with D perhaps matching TRBD2 (7 bases). Germline-derived CDR1 and CDR2 are SGHRS and YFSETQ. The CDR3 is 14 amino acids. Trimming shortened V by 0 bases and J by 9 bases, and 13 bases separated the two germline ends. The CDR3 DNA follows: TGCGCCAGCAGCTTGGCCCTGGGGGGGCGTGAGCAGTTCTTC. This codes for CASSLALGGREQFF.

The CDR3 nucleotides are TGTGCCAGCAGCTTTTCCGCCGGGGGGGGGTTCTTC. It translates to CASSFSAGGGFF. The V and J genes are TRBV5-6 and TRBJ2-1; 8 bases fit TRBD2. The germline V gene has CDR1 SGHDT and CDR2 YYEEEE. Germline trimming cut 2 bases from V and 15 bases from J; bases unmatched to any gene: 7. The CDR3 has 12 residues.

The chain employs TRBV14 and TRBJ1-1; D gene unclear. The CDR3 has 14 residues. Looked up from germline, CDR1 is SGHDN and CDR2 is FVKESK. Trimming stripped 2 bases from V and 5 bases from J, with 12 bases between. CDR3 DNA sequence: TGTGCCAGCAGCCAATTATCGGGAAAAACTGAAGCTTTCTTT. Translating it yields CASSQLSGKTEAFF.